What follows are 10 T cell receptor beta chains derived from one specimen sequenced in a study of chemoradiotherapy in HPV16-positive cancers. The table came from immunoSEQ multiplex PCR; TCRdb's copy has only in-frame clones and leaves some out. The repertoire includes about 53,000 clones, over 85% of them detected once, and approximately 3.5% sits in the top ten. Sequencing was performed on blood, taken from a patient who underwent chemoradiotherapy. All receptors derive from a human donor with HPV-associated anogenital cancer.

The chain employs TRBV5-1 and TRBJ1-1; no clear D gene. Between the trimmed V and J ends, which lost 1 base and 0 bases, there was a span of 16 bases. The CDR3 is 17 amino acids. Germline assignment: CDR1 SGHRS and CDR2 YFSETQ. The CDR3 coding sequence is TGCGCCAGCAGCTTGCAGGCTGGACGGGGTATGAACACTGAAGCTTTCTTT. This encodes CASSLQAGRGMNTEAFF. Filled out from reference TRBV5-1 and TRBJ1-1, the complete variable domain reads KAGVTQTPRYLIKTRGQQVTLSCSPISGHRSVSWYQQTPGQGLQFLFEYFSETQRNKGNFPGRFSGRQFSNSRSEMNVSTLELGDSALYLCASSLQAGRGMNTEAFFGQGTRLTVV.

The chain employs TRBV4-2 and TRBJ1-5; D is unclear. The length of the CDR3 is 15 residues. V was shortened by 3 bases and J by 3 bases, with 12 bases between the two germline ends. The germline V gene has CDR1 LGHNA and CDR2 YNFKEQ. The CDR3 nucleotides are TGTGCCAGCAGCCAGAGCAGTGACTACAATCAGCCCCAGCATTTT. It encodes CASSQSSDYNQPQHF.

The V and J genes are TRBV4-1 and TRBJ1-1, with a tentative D call TRBD1 (5 bases). The CDR3 contains 16 residues. The V gene's germline CDR1 is MGHRA and CDR2 YSYEKL. The germline V and J ends were trimmed by 1 base and 1 base, with 13 bases remaining between them. CDR3 loop: CASSQGGAGWNTEAFF. DNA of the CDR3: TGCGCCAGCAGCCAAGGAGGGGCAGGCTGGAACACTGAAGCTTTCTTT.

V usage is TRBV4-3 and J usage is TRBJ2-3; 10 bases line up with TRBD2. The germline gives CDR1 LGHNA, CDR2 YSLEER. The CDR3 totals 18 residues. J lost 2 bases, V lost 0 bases, and 8 bases had no gene match. The CDR3 DNA reads TGCGCCAGCAGCCAAGAAGGGGTAGCGGGAGGTTCCACAGATACGCAGTATTTT. It yields the protein CASSQEGVAGGSTDTQYF.

The chain links TRBV19 to TRBJ2-3; TRBD2 matches at 7 bases. The CDR3 loop spans 14 amino acids. V shed 8 bases and J 2 bases; nucleotides not matched to a gene: 7. CDR1 is LNHDA, CDR2 SQIVND, per germline (reference sequence). The CDR3 DNA follows: TGTGCCAGTTCCCGGGGGGAGTCCACAGATACGCAGTATTTT. The encoded protein is CASSRGESTDTQYF. The full variable domain, completed using reference TRBV19 and TRBJ2-3, is DGGITQSPKYLFRKEGQNVTLSCEQNLNHDAMYWYRQDPGQGLRLIYYSQIVNDFQKGDIAEGYSVSREKKESFPLTVTSAQKNPTAFYLCASSRGESTDTQYFGPGTRLTVL.

The J gene is TRBJ1-4, the V gene TRBV6-6; 9 nucleotides match TRBD1. The CDR3 sequence is 15 residues long. The germline V gene encodes CDR1 MNHNY and CDR2 SVGAGI (reference sequence). V shed 0 bases, J shed 5 bases, and the junction held 1 base outside the gene matches. In nucleotides, the CDR3 is TGTGCCAGCAGTTACTCGACAGGGGGAAATGAAAAACTGTTTTTT. Translating gives CASSYSTGGNEKLFF.

The CDR3 coding sequence is TGTGCCAGTACCCTATGGGAGGGTACCGGGGAGCTGTTTTTT. It specifies CASTLWEGTGELFF. The chain joins TRBV19 to TRBJ2-2; TRBD2 matches 7 bases. The CDR3 sequence is 14 residues long. From germline, CDR1 is LNHDA and CDR2 SQIVND (reference sequence). Germline trimming cut 7 bases from V and 5 bases from J; bases unmatched to any gene: 7.

The V call is TRBV7-3, the J call TRBJ1-1, with D tentatively TRBD1 (5 bases). In germline, CDR1 is SGHTA, CDR2 FQGTGA. The CDR3 has 13 residues. Trimming removed 5 bases at V and 4 bases at J, with 11 bases between. CDR3 loop: CASSPGRGTEAFF. In DNA form, the CDR3 reads TGTGCCAGCAGCCCTGGGAGGGGCACTGAAGCTTTCTTT.

The chain is built from TRBV9 and TRBJ1-1; 7 nucleotides match TRBD1. Germline V gene sequence: CDR1 SGDLS, CDR2 YYNGEE. The CDR3 has 14 amino acids. After removal of 4 bases from V and 1 base from J, the junction contained 4 bases not matched to a gene. CDR3 in amino acids: CASSPWDRNTEAFF. The CDR3 DNA reads as TGTGCCAGCAGCCCTTGGGACAGGAACACTGAAGCTTTCTTT. The full variable domain, rest sourced from reference TRBV9 and TRBJ1-1, is DSGVTQTPKHLITATGQRVTLRCSPRSGDLSVYWYQQSLDQGLQFLIQYYNGEERAKGNILERFSAQQFPDLHSELNLSSLELGDSALYFCASSPWDRNTEAFFGQGTRLTVV.

The chain is built from TRBV5-6 and TRBJ2-7; 8 nucleotides agree with TRBD2. This CDR3 spans 13 amino acids. Germline V lookup: CDR1 SGHDT, CDR2 YYEEEE. Trimming took 2 bases from V and 5 from J; bases not matched to a gene: 3. CDR3 region: CASSFQRGNEQYF. The CDR3, as DNA: TGTGCCAGCAGCTTCCAGCGGGGGAACGAGCAGTACTTC.